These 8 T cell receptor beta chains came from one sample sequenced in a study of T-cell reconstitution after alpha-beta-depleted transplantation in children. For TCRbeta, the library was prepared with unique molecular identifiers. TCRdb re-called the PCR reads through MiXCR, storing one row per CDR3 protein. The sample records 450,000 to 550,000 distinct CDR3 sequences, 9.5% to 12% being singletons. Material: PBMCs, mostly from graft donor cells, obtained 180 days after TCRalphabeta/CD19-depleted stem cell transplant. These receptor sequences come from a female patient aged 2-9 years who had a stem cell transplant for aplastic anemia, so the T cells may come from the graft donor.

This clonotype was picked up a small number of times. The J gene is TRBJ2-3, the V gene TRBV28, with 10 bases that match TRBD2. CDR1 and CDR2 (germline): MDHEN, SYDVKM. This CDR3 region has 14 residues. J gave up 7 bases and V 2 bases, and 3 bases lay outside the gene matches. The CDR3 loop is CASSLPSGRNTQYF. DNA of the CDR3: TGTGCCAGCAGTTTACCTAGCGGGAGAAATACGCAGTATTTT.

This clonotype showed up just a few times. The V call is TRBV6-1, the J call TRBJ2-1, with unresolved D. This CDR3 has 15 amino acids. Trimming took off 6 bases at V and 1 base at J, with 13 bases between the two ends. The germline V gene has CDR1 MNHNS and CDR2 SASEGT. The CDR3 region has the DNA TGTGCCAGCAGCTGGAGTGGGCGATCCTACAATGAGCAGTTCTTC. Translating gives CASSWSGRSYNEQFF.

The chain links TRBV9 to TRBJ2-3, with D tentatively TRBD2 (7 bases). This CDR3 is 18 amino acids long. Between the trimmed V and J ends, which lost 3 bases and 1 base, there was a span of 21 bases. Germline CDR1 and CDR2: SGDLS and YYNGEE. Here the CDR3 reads CASSAKGGVYPRTDTQYF. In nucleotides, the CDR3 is TGTGCCAGCAGCGCCAAGGGGGGGGTCTATCCTCGCACAGATACGCAGTATTTT.

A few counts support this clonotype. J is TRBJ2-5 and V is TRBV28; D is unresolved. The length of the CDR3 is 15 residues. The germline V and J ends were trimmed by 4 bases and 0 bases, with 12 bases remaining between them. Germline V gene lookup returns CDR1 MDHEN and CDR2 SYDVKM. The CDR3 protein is CASSSLAPYQETQYF. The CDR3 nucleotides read TGTGCCAGCAGTTCTCTGGCCCCGTACCAAGAGACCCAGTACTTC. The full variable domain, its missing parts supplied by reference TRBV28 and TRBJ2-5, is DVKVTQSSRYLVKRTGEKVFLECVQDMDHENMFWYRQDPGLGLRLIYFSYDVKMKEKGDIPEGYSVSREKKERFSLILESASTNQTSMYLCASSSLAPYQETQYFGPGTRLLVL.

In DNA, the CDR3 is TGTGCCACCAGCAGAGCCGAAGGGGCTAGCGGGAGCACAGATACGCAGTATTTT. This encodes CATSRAEGASGSTDTQYF. The chain carries TRBV15 and TRBJ2-3, with 8 bases matching TRBD2. V lost 1 base, J lost 0 bases, and 9 bases stayed unmatched. CDR1 and CDR2 (germline): LNHNV, YYDKDF (reference sequence). This CDR3 has 18 residues.

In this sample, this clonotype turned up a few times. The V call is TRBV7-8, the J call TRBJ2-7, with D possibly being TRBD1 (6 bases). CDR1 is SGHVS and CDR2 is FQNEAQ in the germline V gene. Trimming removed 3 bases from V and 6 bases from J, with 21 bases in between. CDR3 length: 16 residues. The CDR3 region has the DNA TGTGCCAGCAGCTTTCGACCAGGGGCCTTCCTTGGCGAGCAGTACTTC. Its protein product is CASSFRPGAFLGEQYF.

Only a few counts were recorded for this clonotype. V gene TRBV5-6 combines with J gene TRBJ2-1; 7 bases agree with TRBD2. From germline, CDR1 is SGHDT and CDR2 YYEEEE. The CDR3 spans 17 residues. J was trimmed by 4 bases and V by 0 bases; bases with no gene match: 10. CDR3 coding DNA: TGTGCCAGCAGCTTGGTGGCTAGCGGAGCCTTATACAATGAGCAGTTCTTC. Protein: CASSLVASGALYNEQFF.

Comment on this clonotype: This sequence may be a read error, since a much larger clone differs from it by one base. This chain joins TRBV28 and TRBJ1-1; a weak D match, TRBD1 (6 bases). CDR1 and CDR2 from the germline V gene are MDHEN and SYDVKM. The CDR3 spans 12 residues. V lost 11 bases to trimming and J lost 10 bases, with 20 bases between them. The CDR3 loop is CASRGGGPGAFF. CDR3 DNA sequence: TGTGCCTCCAGAGGGGGGGGGCCAGGAGCTTTCTTT.